This T cell receptor (beta chain) was sequenced for a study of human T cells and chemical hapten exposure. Study-level background: Patients had diphenylcyclopropenone applied to the scalp weekly throughout the approximately 22-week study. Diagnoses of alopecia areata, totalis or universalis occurred in mostly female patients. General study results and limits: Patch test score rose with PT1 expanded TCRs, significant at 8, 16, 32, not 4.

The library tagged individual cDNA molecules with unique molecular identifiers. MiXCR, run by TCRdb on the RACE reads, gives a single entry per CDR3 protein. Of more than 55,000 distinct CDR3 sequences listed, around 10% were seen once; the top ten hold over 3%. Germline CDR1 is MGHDK and CDR2 is SYGVNS. Trimming took off 2 bases at V and 5 bases at J, with 29 bases between the two ends. This CDR3 is built from 20 residues. This clonotype was seen ten or more times. Antigen specificity is unknown. Time point reported: patch test 1, 2 weeks after DPC sensitization. The treatment here: therapeutic diphenylcyclopropenone sensitization with weekly scalp DPC.

The chain has TRBV25-1 and TRBJ2-3; no clear D gene. The sample in question was whole blood, obtained in connection with sensitization to the hapten diphenylcyclopropenone (DPC). The origin of this receptor is a middle-aged woman with alopecia areata. Some clones in this sample may be carry-over from other donors' samples. CDR3 DNA: TGTGCCAGCAGTGAACCCGTAGGTCGGGCAGACGGATCGTGGGGAGATACGCAGTATTTT. This gives the protein CASSEPVGRADGSWGDTQYF.